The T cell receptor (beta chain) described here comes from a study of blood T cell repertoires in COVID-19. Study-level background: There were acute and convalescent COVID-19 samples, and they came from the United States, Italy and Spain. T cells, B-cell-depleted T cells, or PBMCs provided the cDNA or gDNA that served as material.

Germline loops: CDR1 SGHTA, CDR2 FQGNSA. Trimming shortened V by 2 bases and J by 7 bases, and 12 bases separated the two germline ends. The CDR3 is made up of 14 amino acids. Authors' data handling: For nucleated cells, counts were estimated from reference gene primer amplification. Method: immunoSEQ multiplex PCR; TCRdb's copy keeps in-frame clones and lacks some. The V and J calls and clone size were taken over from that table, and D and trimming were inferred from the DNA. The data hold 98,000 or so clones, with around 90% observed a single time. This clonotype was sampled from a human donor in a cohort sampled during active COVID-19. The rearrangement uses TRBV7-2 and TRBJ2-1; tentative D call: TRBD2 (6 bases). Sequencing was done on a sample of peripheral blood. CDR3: CASSLWGVGNEQFF. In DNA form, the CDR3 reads TGTGCCAGCAGCTTATGGGGGGTAGGGAATGAGCAGTTCTTC.